Following are 20 T cell receptor beta chains from one sample sequenced in a study of blood T cell repertoires in COVID-19. Sequenced by immunoSEQ multiplex PCR; TCRdb stores in-frame clones only, minus some. The sample records 200,000 to 250,000 clones, 88% being singletons. The sample consisted of peripheral blood. Receptors originate from a woman aged 40 to 50 who had recovered from COVID-19.

V is TRBV6-5 and J is TRBJ1-2, with D perhaps matching TRBD1 (5 bases). The ends were cut back, 2 bases at V and 3 bases at J, with 7 bases in the middle. CDR1 is MNHEY, CDR2 SVGAGI, per germline. This CDR3 contains 13 residues. The CDR3 region has the DNA TGTGCCAGCAGTTACGGCAGGGACTATGGCTACACCTTC. Amino acids: CASSYGRDYGYTF.

The chain links TRBV9 to TRBJ1-1; no clear D gene. The CDR3 is 12 residues long. The V gene lost 3 bases and the J gene lost 5 bases, with 8 bases spanning the gap. CDR1 and CDR2 (germline): SGDLS, YYNGEE. CDR3 amino acids: CASSGRGTEAFF. CDR3 sequence (DNA): TGTGCCAGCAGCGGTAGAGGGACTGAAGCTTTCTTT.

This chain uses TRBV5-6 with TRBJ2-7; possible D gene TRBD2, 5 bases. The CDR3 extends over 15 amino acids. Looked up from germline, CDR1 is SGHDT and CDR2 is YYEEEE. Trimming removed 1 base from V and 0 bases from J, with 11 bases in between. CDR3 in amino acids: CASSLRRRSSYEQYF. The CDR3, as DNA: TGTGCCAGCAGCTTGAGGCGGAGGAGCTCCTACGAGCAGTACTTC.

The chain combines TRBV7-9 with TRBJ2-2; 7 bases align to TRBD1. The V gene's germline CDR1 is SEHNR and CDR2 FQNEAQ (reference sequence). V was pared by 4 bases and J by 7 bases, with 9 bases of the junction left unmatched. This CDR3 is built from 15 residues. As DNA, the CDR3 is TGTGCCAGCAGCTCCGGGACAGCGGTCATCGGGGAGCTGTTTTTT. Residues: CASSSGTAVIGELFF.

The genes are TRBV9 and TRBJ1-4; 7 bases are shared with TRBD1. The CDR3 has 16 amino acids. Germline V CDR1 and CDR2: SGDLS, YYNGEE. J was trimmed by 3 bases and V by 1 base; bases with no gene match: 6. Here the CDR3 DNA reads TGTGCCAGCAGCGTAAACTCTAGGGGGCCTAATGAAAAACTGTTTTTT. It translates to CASSVNSRGPNEKLFF.

The sample holds a few counts of this clone. The chain has TRBV29-1 and TRBJ2-1, with 7 nucleotides matching TRBD2. The J segment lost 0 bases and the V segment lost 5 bases, leaving 4 bases of the junction unmatched. CDR3 length equals 14 residues. Germline CDR1 and CDR2: SQVTM and ANQGSEA. This CDR3 is CSVWGGSSYNEQFF. The CDR3 bases are TGCAGCGTTTGGGGCGGGAGCTCCTACAATGAGCAGTTCTTC.

The chain couples TRBV18 to TRBJ1-4, with D possibly being TRBD1 (6 bases). CDR3 length: 16 residues. Germline assignment: CDR1 KGHSH and CDR2 LQKENI. Trimming stripped 0 bases from V and 3 bases from J, with 11 bases between. The CDR3: CASSPPAGAPNEKLFF. The CDR3 nucleotides read TGTGCCAGCTCACCACCGGCGGGGGCGCCTAATGAAAAACTGTTTTTT.

The chain recombines TRBV3-1 (or the pseudogene TRBV3-2) with TRBJ2-7, with a possible D match to TRBD2 (5 bases). The V end was cut by 10 bases, the J end by 5 bases, with 12 bases between. Germline values: CDR1 LGHDT, CDR2 YNNKEL (reference sequence). The CDR3 has 11 amino acids. Here the CDR3 DNA reads TGTGCCACCCGGGGAGCACACGAGCAGTACTTC. This gives the protein CATRGAHEQYF.

V and J are TRBV30 and TRBJ2-7; D is possibly TRBD1 (6 bases). Germline V lookup: CDR1 GTSNPN, CDR2 SVGIG (reference sequence). The V and J ends lost 5 bases and 3 bases respectively, with 14 bases between them. The CDR3 runs to 13 residues. The CDR3 DNA reads as TGTGCCTGGGCTATGGGACACCACTACGAGCAGTACTTC. Its translation is CAWAMGHHYEQYF.

This chain links TRBV9 with TRBJ1-6; 7 nucleotides agree with TRBD1. Germline values: CDR1 SGDLS, CDR2 YYNGEE. The CDR3 consists of 15 residues. J lost 5 bases, V lost 3 bases, and 5 bases had no gene match. Here the CDR3 reads CASSAPGTDNSPLHF. Here the CDR3 DNA reads TGTGCCAGCAGCGCCCCCGGGACAGATAATTCACCCCTCCACTTT.

The CDR3 region has the DNA TGTGCCAGCAGCCAAGGTAGCGGGCTCTACGAGCAGTACTTC. Its protein product is CASSQGSGLYEQYF. V and J are TRBV3-1 (or the pseudogene TRBV3-2) and TRBJ2-7; TRBD2 matches 7 bases. The germline V gene has CDR1 LGHDT and CDR2 YNNKEL (reference sequence). V lost 1 base to trimming and J lost 3 bases; unmatched junction nucleotides: 3. The length of the CDR3 is 14 residues.

The V call is TRBV19, the J call TRBJ1-5; 8 nucleotides match TRBD1. Germline trimming cut 6 bases from V and 0 bases from J; bases unmatched to any gene: 4. Germline loops: CDR1 LNHDA, CDR2 SQIVND (reference sequence). The CDR3 has 15 residues. CDR3 protein: CASRNTGGSNQPQHF. Written as DNA, the CDR3 is TGTGCCAGTAGAAATACAGGGGGTAGCAATCAGCCCCAGCATTTT.

The CDR3 spells CASSWDRFYYEQYF. CDR3 DNA sequence: TGCGCCAGCAGCTGGGACAGATTTTACTACGAGCAGTACTTC. The V and J genes are TRBV4-3 and TRBJ2-7, with 7 bases identical to TRBD1. Germline V lookup: CDR1 LGHNA, CDR2 YSLEER. This CDR3 spans 14 amino acids. V shed 5 bases and J 3 bases; nucleotides not matched to a gene: 7.

The chain has TRBV10-3 and TRBJ1-1, with TRBD1 identical over 7 bases. V was pared by 8 bases and J by 3 bases, with 3 bases of the junction left unmatched. The CDR3 extends over 12 amino acids. The germline gives CDR1 ENHRY, CDR2 SYGVKD. The CDR3 protein is CAIRQGDTEAFF. CDR3 coding DNA: TGTGCCATCCGACAGGGTGACACTGAAGCTTTCTTT.

V and J are TRBV5-8 and TRBJ1-2; no definite D call. The CDR3 contains 12 residues. Trimming took off 6 bases at V and 7 bases at J, with 13 bases between the two ends. In germline, CDR1 is SGHTS, CDR2 YDEGEE. CDR3 residues: CASTRMAVGYTF. For the CDR3, the DNA is TGTGCCAGCACCCGGATGGCGGTTGGCTACACCTTC.

This clone was picked up one time. The chain links TRBV6-6 to TRBJ2-5, with D perhaps matching TRBD1 (6 bases). The CDR3 runs 18 residues. Per the germline V gene, CDR1 is MNHNY and CDR2 is SVGAGI (reference sequence). The V end lost 5 bases, the J end lost 4 bases, and 26 bases lay between the germline ends. As DNA, the CDR3 is TGTGCCAGCAGTCGTGTCCGCACAGGGCATGGTTTAGGAGAGACCCAGTACTTC. As protein: CASSRVRTGHGLGETQYF.

The J gene is TRBJ2-7, the V gene TRBV11-2; a possible D gene is TRBD2 (5 bases). The CDR3 extends over 14 amino acids. The V gene's germline CDR1 is SGHAT and CDR2 FQNNGV. Trimming removed 1 base from V and 4 bases from J, with 11 bases in between. The CDR3 loop reads CASSLVTSLYEQYF. In DNA, the CDR3 is TGTGCCAGCAGCTTAGTTACTAGTTTGTACGAGCAGTACTTC.

The rearrangement joins TRBV21-1 to TRBJ1-2; no check of the table's D call, TRBD1, against the DNA was made. TRBV21-1 is designated a pseudogene. The CDR3 length is 15 residues. CDR3 in DNA: TGTGCCAGCAGCAAAGCCACAGCCTTCGAATGGGGCTACACCTTC. Translating gives CASSKATAFEWGYTF.

The chain is built from TRBV12-3 or TRBV12-4 and TRBJ2-1; no clear D gene. The CDR3 is 13 amino acids. V dropped 5 bases and J dropped 5 bases, with 10 bases sitting between them. The CDR3, as DNA: TGTGCCAGCAGTGATCGCCAGAACAATGAGCAGTTCTTC. Protein: CASSDRQNNEQFF.

The chain joins TRBV6-6 to TRBJ2-5; 7 bases are shared with TRBD2. This CDR3 spans 17 amino acids. The junction had 15 bases not matched to a gene; V was cut back by 6 bases and J by 2 bases. Germline values: CDR1 MNHNY, CDR2 SVGAGI (reference sequence). The CDR3 region has the DNA TGTGCCAGCAGCCGACCGGGGGTAGCGGGTAGACAAGAGACCCAGTACTTC. Protein: CASSRPGVAGRQETQYF.